This T cell receptor (beta chain) was found in a study of shared clonotypes between healthy human individuals. Data came from immunoSEQ multiplex PCR; TCRdb stores just in-frame clones and leaves some out. Found here are about 470,000 clones, 70% to 80% of them singletons; the top ten hold about 13%. Concerning this clone: Its antigen is unknown.

The donor cohort consisted entirely of Caucasian adults residing in Nashville, Tennessee. Without sorting, samples used tens of millions of PBMCs for genomic DNA. The CDR3 has 12 amino acids. The V end lost 3 bases, the J end lost 5 bases, and 10 bases lay between the germline ends. Per germline, CDR1 GTSNPN and CDR2 SVGIG (reference sequence). Study-level results: Investigators collected only blood, and repertoires in tissues likely differ.

This clonotype originated in a woman in her thirties or forties in good health. Some clones in this sample may be carry-over from other donors' samples. Sequenced input: PBMCs. The rearrangement links TRBV30 to TRBJ1-2, with a tentative D call TRBD1 (5 bases). The DNA of the CDR3 is TGTGCCTGGAGAGATACAGGATATGGCTACACCTTC. This codes for CAWRDTGYGYTF.